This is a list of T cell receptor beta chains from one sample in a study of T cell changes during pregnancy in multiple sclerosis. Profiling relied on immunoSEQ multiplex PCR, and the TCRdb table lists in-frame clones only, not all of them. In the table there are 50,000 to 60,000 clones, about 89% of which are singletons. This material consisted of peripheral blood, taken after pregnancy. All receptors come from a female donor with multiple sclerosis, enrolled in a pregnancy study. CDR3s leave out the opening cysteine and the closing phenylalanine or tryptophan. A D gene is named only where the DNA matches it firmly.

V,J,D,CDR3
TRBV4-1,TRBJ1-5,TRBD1,ASSPRGPGNQPQH
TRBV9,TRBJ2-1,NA,ASGLSYNEQF
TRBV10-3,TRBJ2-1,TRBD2,AIGSSGGRNEQF
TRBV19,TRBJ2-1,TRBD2,ASSTGIAGGLYNEQF
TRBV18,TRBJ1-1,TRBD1,ASSRDRVGEAF
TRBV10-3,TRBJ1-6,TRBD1,AISDRGWSPLH
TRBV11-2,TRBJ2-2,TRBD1,ASSLVRDSNTGELF
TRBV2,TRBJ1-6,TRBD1,ATPGGTGASPLH
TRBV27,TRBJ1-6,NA,ASSIRAGLTNSPLH
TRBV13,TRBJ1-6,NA,ASSSEGDRNSPLH
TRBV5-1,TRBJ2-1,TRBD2,ASSLLAGAPSSYNEQF
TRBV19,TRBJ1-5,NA,ASKLQQSVQPQH